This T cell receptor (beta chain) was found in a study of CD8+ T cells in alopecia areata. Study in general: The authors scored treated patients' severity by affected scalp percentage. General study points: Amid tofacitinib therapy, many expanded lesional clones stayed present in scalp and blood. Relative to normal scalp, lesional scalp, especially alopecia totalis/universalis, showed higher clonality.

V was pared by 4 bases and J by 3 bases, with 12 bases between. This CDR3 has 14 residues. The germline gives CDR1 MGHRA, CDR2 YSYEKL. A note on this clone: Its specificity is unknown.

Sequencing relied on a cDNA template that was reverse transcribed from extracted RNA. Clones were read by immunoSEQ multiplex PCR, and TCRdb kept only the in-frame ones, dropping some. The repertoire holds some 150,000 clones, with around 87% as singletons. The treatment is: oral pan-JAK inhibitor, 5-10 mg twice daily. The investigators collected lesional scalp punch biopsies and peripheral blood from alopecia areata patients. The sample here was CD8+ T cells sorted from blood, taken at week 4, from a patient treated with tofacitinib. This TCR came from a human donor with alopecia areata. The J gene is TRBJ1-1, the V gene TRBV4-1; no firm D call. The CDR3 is CASSPEPLYTEAFF. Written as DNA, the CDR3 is TGCGCCAGCAGCCCAGAGCCATTATACACTGAAGCTTTCTTT.